This paragraph reports one T cell receptor (beta chain). The data were taken from a study of blood T cell repertoires in COVID-19. The germline V gene encodes CDR1 MNHEY and CDR2 SMNVEV (reference sequence). Trimming took off 1 base at V and 7 bases at J, with 17 bases between the two ends. CDR3 length: 16 residues. Clones were read by immunoSEQ multiplex PCR, and TCRdb kept only the in-frame ones, dropping some. The sample consists of 150,000 to 200,000 clones, around 83% of them appearing once. The sample consisted of PBMCs or T cells enriched from blood (not recorded which). This clonotype originated in a woman in her fifties or sixties in a cohort exposed to, infected with or recovered from COVID-19 (not recorded which). V and J are TRBV27 and TRBJ2-1; tentatively, D is TRBD2 (6 bases). CDR3 in DNA: TGTGCCAGCAGTTTATATGTCCTCGCAGCGGGTAATGAGCAGTTCTTC. Protein product: CASSLYVLAAGNEQFF.